This T cell receptor beta chain stems from a study of blood T cells in healthy people across ages. Germline V gene lookup returns CDR1 SGHTA and CDR2 FQGNSA. CDR3 length: 14 residues. V lost 2 bases and J 1 base, leaving 8 bases between the germline ends. No fewer than 5.5 micrograms of total RNA were isolated from every sample. Whole-study results and caveats: A greater number of naive CD4+ cells and higher diversity distinguished long-lived donors from aged donors. Older age coincided with a roughly linear decline in TCR beta diversity per million T cells.

This clonotype was seen a handful of times. The antigen is not known. The second PCR ran roughly 7 to 11 cycles with a sample-barcoded 5' primer and J-beta primers. TCRdb redid the calling of the 5' RACE reads with MiXCR, one entry per CDR3 protein. The table has about 670,000 distinct CDR3 sequences, approximately 52% seen once. What was sequenced was blood. V and J are TRBV7-2 and TRBJ2-5; the D is unclear. The sequence came from a woman of 80 years or more in good health. CDR3 protein: CASSLFEGQETQYF. DNA of the CDR3: TGTGCCAGCAGCTTATTCGAAGGCCAAGAGACCCAGTACTTC.